This is a list of T cell receptor beta chains from one sample in a study of blood T cell repertoires in COVID-19. Some clones are missing from TCRdb's copy, which holds only in-frame ones; the method was immunoSEQ multiplex PCR. The sample shows roughly 150,000 clones, 80% to 90% of them seen only once. The sequenced sample consisted of peripheral blood. These receptors all stem from an elderly woman with COVID-19, enrolled during active disease. Both conserved end residues are part of each CDR3. The D gene is left open where the match is weak. Where a row states a size, it is once, few, many or the class of an expanded clone; other rows omit it.

D: NA; size: NA; length: 15; V: TRBV19; J: TRBJ1-5; CDR3: CASSRGRNSNQPQHF; DNA: TGTGCCAGTAGTCGGGGTCGTAATAGCAATCAGCCCCAGCATTTT
D: TRBD2; size: NA; length: 16; V: TRBV7-2; J: TRBJ2-3; CDR3: CASSLYERGGRDTQYF; DNA: TGTGCCAGCAGCTTATATGAGCGGGGGGGCCGAGATACGCAGTATTTT
D: NA; size: NA; length: 13; V: TRBV3-1/TRBV3-2; J: TRBJ2-2; CDR3: CASSQWGGGELFF; DNA: TGTGCCAGCAGCCAATGGGGCGGCGGGGAGCTGTTTTTT
D: NA; size: NA; length: 15; V: TRBV13; J: TRBJ2-5; CDR3: CASSLMNRPQETQYF; DNA: TGTGCCAGCAGCTTAATGAACAGGCCCCAAGAGACCCAGTACTTC
D: NA; size: NA; length: 18; V: TRBV7-2; J: TRBJ2-1; CDR3: CASSLLVRRGLGYNEQFF; DNA: TGTGCCAGCAGCTTATTAGTACGGCGAGGGCTAGGCTACAATGAGCAGTTCTTC
D: NA; size: NA; length: 16; V: TRBV7-3; J: TRBJ2-1; CDR3: CASSLNRVSSYNEQFF; DNA: TGTGCCAGCAGCTTAAATCGGGTAAGCTCCTACAATGAGCAGTTCTTC
D: TRBD1; size: NA; length: 15; V: TRBV5-6; J: TRBJ2-2; CDR3: CASSSRTGATGELFF; DNA: TGTGCCAGCAGCTCTCGGACAGGGGCCACCGGGGAGCTGTTTTTT
D: NA; size: NA; length: 15; V: TRBV7-2; J: TRBJ2-7; CDR3: CASSSHFVSSYEQYF; DNA: TGTGCCAGCAGCTCGCATTTCGTGAGCTCCTACGAGCAGTACTTC
D: NA; size: NA; length: 11; V: TRBV29-1; J: TRBJ1-2; CDR3: CSVESIYGYTF; DNA: TGCAGCGTTGAGTCAATCTATGGCTACACCTTC
D: TRBD1; size: NA; length: 15; V: TRBV19; J: TRBJ1-2; CDR3: CASSTVPGQGSGYTF; DNA: TGTGCCAGCAGTACGGTACCGGGACAGGGATCTGGCTACACCTTC
D: NA; size: once; length: 16; V: TRBV12-5; J: TRBJ1-2; CDR3: CASGLVPLGALGGYTF; DNA: TGTGCTAGTGGTTTGGTACCTCTTGGGGCCCTGGGTGGCTACACCTTC
D: NA; size: NA; length: 15; V: TRBV21-1; J: TRBJ2-1; CDR3: CASSASGGARDEQFF; DNA: TGTGCCAGCAGCGCTAGCGGGGGGGCTCGGGATGAGCAGTTCTTC
D: NA; size: NA; length: 14; V: TRBV6-5; J: TRBJ1-2; CDR3: CASSYTVILDGYTF; DNA: TGTGCCAGCAGTTATACGGTGATCTTGGATGGCTACACCTTC
D: NA; size: NA; length: 14; V: TRBV27; J: TRBJ2-2; CDR3: CASSSGRDTGELFF; DNA: TGTGCCAGTTCATCAGGTAGAGACACCGGGGAGCTGTTTTTT
D: NA; size: NA; length: 13; V: TRBV30; J: TRBJ2-6; CDR3: CAHQRSGANVLTF; DNA: TGTGCCCACCAGCGGTCCGGGGCCAACGTCCTGACTTTC
D: TRBD1; size: NA; length: 13; V: TRBV5-4; J: TRBJ1-1; CDR3: CASSRQGSTEAFF; DNA: TGTGCCAGCAGTCGACAGGGGAGCACTGAAGCTTTCTTT
D: NA; size: once; length: 15; V: TRBV10-3; J: TRBJ1-6; CDR3: CAADGVGGGNSPLHF; DNA: TGTGCCGCAGACGGGGTCGGCGGTGGGAATTCACCCCTCCACTTT
D: TRBD2; size: NA; length: 18; V: TRBV11-2; J: TRBJ2-1; CDR3: CASSRTSGGSSSYNEQFF; DNA: TGTGCCAGCAGCCGGACTAGCGGGGGGTCCAGCTCCTACAATGAGCAGTTCTTC
D: NA; size: NA; length: 15; V: TRBV6-6; J: TRBJ1-6; CDR3: CASRRSGTPNSPLHF; DNA: TGTGCCAGCAGAAGATCCGGGACACCTAATTCACCCCTCCACTTT
D: NA; size: NA; length: 10; V: TRBV18; J: TRBJ2-1; CDR3: CASFNNEQFF; DNA: TGTGCCAGCTTTAACAATGAGCAGTTCTTC
D: TRBD2; size: NA; length: 15; V: TRBV5-4; J: TRBJ2-3; CDR3: CASSFSGTIGDTQYF; DNA: TGTGCCAGCAGCTTTAGCGGGACTATCGGTGATACGCAGTATTTT
D: TRBD1; size: NA; length: 15; V: TRBV6-5; J: TRBJ2-7; CDR3: CAKWSRDRVNNEQYF; DNA: TGTGCCAAATGGAGCCGGGACAGGGTTAACAACGAGCAGTACTTC
D: TRBD1; size: NA; length: 14; V: TRBV9; J: TRBJ1-1; CDR3: CASSPGQGDTEAFF; DNA: TGTGCCAGCAGCCCCGGACAGGGAGACACTGAAGCTTTCTTT
D: TRBD1; size: NA; length: 16; V: TRBV28; J: TRBJ2-6; CDR3: CASSSTGARGANVLTF; DNA: TGTGCCAGCAGTTCGACAGGGGCGAGGGGGGCCAACGTCCTGACTTTC
D: NA; size: NA; length: 11; V: TRBV6-5; J: TRBJ2-7; CDR3: CDPTGNYEQYF; DNA: TGTGATCCGACAGGAAACTACGAGCAGTACTTC
D: TRBD2; size: NA; length: 16; V: TRBV6-6; J: TRBJ2-7; CDR3: CASSGLLAGVGDEQYF; DNA: TGTGCCAGCAGTGGCCTTCTAGCGGGGGTTGGGGACGAGCAGTACTTC
D: TRBD1; size: NA; length: 12; V: TRBV30; J: TRBJ2-7; CDR3: CASDRVAYEQYF; DNA: TGTGCCTCTGACAGGGTAGCCTACGAGCAGTACTTC
D: NA; size: NA; length: 15; V: TRBV5-1; J: TRBJ2-3; CDR3: CASSLVLAVTDTQYF; DNA: TGCGCCAGCAGCTTGGTCCTAGCCGTCACAGATACGCAGTATTTT
D: TRBD1; size: NA; length: 15; V: TRBV5-1; J: TRBJ1-1; CDR3: CASSLAAPGGTEAFF; DNA: TGCGCCAGCAGCTTGGCTGCCCCAGGGGGGACTGAAGCTTTCTTT
D: NA; size: NA; length: 13; V: TRBV5-5; J: TRBJ2-5; CDR3: CASSFSPEETQYF; DNA: TGTGCCAGCAGCTTTTCCCCGGAAGAGACCCAGTACTTC
D: NA; size: NA; length: 14; V: TRBV28; J: TRBJ2-7; CDR3: CASSLQGIAYEQYF; DNA: TGTGCCAGCTCTTTACAGGGCATAGCCTACGAGCAGTACTTC
D: NA; size: once; length: 11; V: TRBV28; J: TRBJ1-1; CDR3: CASSGGLEAFF; DNA: TGTGCCAGCAGCGGGGGGCTTGAAGCTTTCTTT
D: NA; size: few; length: 16; V: TRBV15; J: TRBJ1-6; CDR3: CATSRDAGEMGSPLHF; DNA: TGTGCCACCAGCAGAGATGCAGGGGAGATGGGGTCACCCCTCCACTTT
D: NA; size: NA; length: 13; V: TRBV18; J: TRBJ1-2; CDR3: CASSPRENYGYTF; DNA: TGTGCCAGCTCACCACGGGAGAACTATGGCTACACCTTC
D: TRBD2; size: NA; length: 14; V: TRBV4-1; J: TRBJ2-1; CDR3: CASTVAGVGNEQFF; DNA: TGCGCCAGCACCGTAGCGGGAGTGGGCAATGAGCAGTTCTTC
D: TRBD1; size: NA; length: 15; V: TRBV27; J: TRBJ1-6; CDR3: CASSFMTGTGSPLHF; DNA: TGTGCCAGCAGTTTTATGACAGGGACCGGTTCACCCCTCCACTTT
D: TRBD1; size: NA; length: 13; V: TRBV5-4; J: TRBJ1-2; CDR3: CASRIGGIYGYTF; DNA: TGTGCCAGCAGGATAGGGGGCATCTATGGCTACACCTTC
D: NA; size: NA; length: 15; V: TRBV5-4; J: TRBJ2-7; CDR3: CASSLGGESSYEQYF; DNA: TGTGCCAGCAGCTTGGGCGGGGAAAGCTCCTACGAGCAGTACTTC
D: TRBD2; size: NA; length: 19; V: TRBV15; J: TRBJ2-1; CDR3: CATSRDPGTSGLVYNEQFF; DNA: TGTGCCACCAGCAGAGACCCCGGGACTAGCGGGTTAGTGTACAATGAGCAGTTCTTC
D: NA; size: NA; length: 13; V: TRBV7-2; J: TRBJ2-3; CDR3: CASSFNYRDTQYF; DNA: TGTGCCAGCAGCTTCAACTATAGAGATACGCAGTATTTT
D: TRBD1; size: few; length: 16; V: TRBV19; J: TRBJ1-4; CDR3: CASPGQGASSNEKLFF; DNA: TGTGCCAGCCCGGGACAGGGGGCGTCTAGTAATGAAAAACTGTTTTTT
D: NA; size: NA; length: 10; V: TRBV2; J: TRBJ2-5; CDR3: CASSRETQYF; DNA: TGTGCCAGCTCCCGAGAGACCCAGTACTTC
D: NA; size: NA; length: 13; V: TRBV5-4; J: TRBJ2-7; CDR3: CASSLTGSYEQYF; DNA: TGTGCCAGCAGCTTGACAGGGTCCTACGAGCAGTACTTC
D: NA; size: NA; length: 13; V: TRBV6-5; J: TRBJ2-7; CDR3: CASSMSSSYEQYF; DNA: TGTGCCAGCAGTATGTCGAGCTCCTACGAGCAGTACTTC
D: NA; size: NA; length: 16; V: TRBV19; J: TRBJ1-3; CDR3: CASSVRQTGTGNTIYF; DNA: TGTGCCAGTAGTGTTCGTCAAACAGGGACTGGAAACACCATATATTTT
D: NA; size: few; length: 12; V: TRBV4-1; J: TRBJ2-7; CDR3: CASSQAGVEQYF; DNA: TGCGCCAGCAGCCAAGCAGGGGTCGAGCAGTACTTC